The T cell receptor (beta chain) under discussion was sequenced for a study of CD8+CD57+ T cells in acquired aplastic anemia. In the study overall: An average of about 3.2 ug of DNA was obtained from sorted CD4+ and CD8+ cells. Healthy-donor CD4+ cells averaged about 10 million reads.

On this clonotype: Its antigen is not known.

There are 18 residues in the CDR3. Germline CDR1 reads SQVTM; CDR2 reads ANQGSEA. J lost 5 bases, V lost 3 bases, and 15 bases had no gene match. Study-wide points: About 29 CD8+ CDR3 sequences occurred in both the patients and the controls. Patients did not significantly differ from controls in CD8+ Simpson's diversity.

The TCR beta profiling, which covered VDJ combination and CDR3 sequence, was carried out using genomic DNA as the template. TCRdb fed the reads into MiXCR, producing one record per CDR3 protein. Found here are about 190,000 distinct CDR3 sequences, roughly half of them singletons; the top ten hold approximately 15%. The chain carries TRBV29-1 and TRBJ1-5, with 11 bases fitting TRBD1. The source of this sequence is a human donor in good health, serving as a control. The sequenced sample was sorted CD4+, CD8+, or CD8+CD57+ T cells (not recorded which) from PBMCs. The CDR3 nucleotides are TGCAGCGTTGACCCCGGGACAGGGGGGCCGCACTCAGATCAGCCCCAGCATTTT. This translates into CSVDPGTGGPHSDQPQHF.